Each of the 14 T cell receptor beta chains below was sequenced from the same sample in a study of shared clonotypes between healthy human individuals. CD45RO-negative, CCR7-positively selected cells formed the naive CD8 fraction, excluding terminally differentiated effector memory CD45RA+ cells. Data came from immunoSEQ multiplex PCR; TCRdb stores just in-frame clones and leaves some out. The repertoire includes about 2.1 million clones, 85% to 95% of them detected once, and approximately 1.6% sits in the top ten. Material: naive CD8+ T cells from PBMCs. The receptors originated from a man between 18 and 29 years old in good health. Some clones in this sample may be carry-over from other donors' samples.

This rearrangement joins TRBV10-2 to TRBJ2-7, with D perhaps TRBD1 or TRBD2 (5 bases each). The V end lost 6 bases, the J end lost 0 bases, and 15 bases lay between the germline ends. Germline CDR1 and CDR2: WSHSY and SAAADI. CDR3 length: 15 amino acids. CDR3 region: CASRAGTESSYEQYF. In nucleotides, the CDR3 is TGCGCCAGCAGGGCCGGGACCGAAAGCTCCTACGAGCAGTACTTC.

The chain has TRBV6-5 and TRBJ1-1; D possibly corresponds to TRBD1 (6 bases). CDR1 is MNHEY, CDR2 SVGAGI, per germline. Trimming cost V 5 bases and J 7 bases, with 14 bases left between them. CDR3 length: 13 amino acids. The CDR3 protein is CASSAGQLLEAFF. The CDR3 nucleotides read TGTGCCAGCAGTGCCGGACAGCTTCTTGAAGCTTTCTTT.

The rearrangement links TRBV29-1 to TRBJ1-5; no definite D call. Germline CDR1 is SQVTM and CDR2 is ANQGSEA. This CDR3 has 13 amino acids. V was shortened by 6 bases and J by 5 bases, with 14 bases between the two germline ends. As DNA, the CDR3 is TGCAGCGTCGCGGACGCGGAATATCAGCCCCAGCATTTT. Its translation is CSVADAEYQPQHF.

The rearrangement uses TRBV19 and TRBJ2-3, with TRBD2 matching 7 bases. The V gene's germline CDR1 is LNHDA and CDR2 SQIVND (reference sequence). This CDR3 is built from 16 residues. The junction had 18 bases not matched to a gene; V was cut back by 10 bases and J by 5 bases. CDR3 residues: CATYPTGEGLIDTQYF. CDR3 nucleotide sequence: TGTGCCACCTACCCCACCGGGGAGGGCCTTATAGATACGCAGTATTTT.

The rearrangement uses TRBV27 and TRBJ2-4, with no clear D. Germline CDR1 is MNHEY and CDR2 is SMNVEV (reference sequence). The V end was cut by 6 bases, the J end by 0 bases, with 18 bases between. This CDR3 region has 17 residues. The CDR3 DNA is TGTGCCAGCAGCCCGGAGAACAAGGCCTTAGCCAAAAACATTCAGTACTTC. This codes for CASSPENKALAKNIQYF.

The genes are TRBV19 and TRBJ2-3; 7 nucleotides agree with TRBD2. With V trimmed by 9 bases and J by 2 bases, 8 bases remained unmatched. Germline V gives CDR1 LNHDA, CDR2 SQIVND (reference sequence). There are 14 residues in the CDR3. In nucleotides, the CDR3 is TGTGCCAGCGGGGAGGGAGGAGACACAGATACGCAGTATTTT. As protein: CASGEGGDTDTQYF.

This clone has just a few counts. The rearrangement links TRBV7-9 to TRBJ2-5; D unclear. The CDR3 contains 14 residues. V was clipped by 5 bases and J by 6 bases, with 16 bases between them. From germline, CDR1 is SEHNR and CDR2 FQNEAQ (reference sequence). CDR3 protein: CASSPPNVLQTQYF. As DNA, the CDR3 is TGTGCCAGCAGCCCACCTAATGTGTTGCAGACCCAGTACTTC.

The V gene is TRBV6-1, the J gene TRBJ2-3; TRBD1 matches 7 bases. With 3 bases clipped from V and 2 bases from J, the junction kept 8 bases outside the gene matches. CDR3 length: 16 amino acids. Germline V CDR1 and CDR2: MNHNS, SASEGT. CDR3 amino acids: CASSEEYRGFTDTQYF. As DNA, the CDR3 is TGTGCCAGCAGTGAGGAGTACAGGGGATTCACAGATACGCAGTATTTT.

With respect to this clone: The sample contains more than one DNA sequence encoding this CDR3. This chain connects TRBV5-6 to TRBJ2-3, with D perhaps assigned TRBD1 or TRBD2 (5 bases each). Germline CDR1 is SGHDT and CDR2 is YYEEEE. This CDR3 region has 12 residues. The V end was cut by 3 bases, the J end by 4 bases, with 6 bases between. CDR3 residues: CASSWGSDTQYF. The CDR3 nucleotides read TGTGCCAGCAGCTGGGGGTCAGATACGCAGTATTTT.

This chain uses TRBV27 with TRBJ2-1; either TRBD1 or TRBD2 may supply D (5 bases each). Germline V lookup: CDR1 MNHEY, CDR2 SMNVEV (reference sequence). The CDR3 is 16 residues long. Between the trimmed V and J ends, which lost 4 bases and 8 bases, there was a span of 21 bases. The CDR3 spells CASSSLRDPTFDEQFF. CDR3 DNA: TGTGCCAGCAGTTCCCTCCGGGACCCCACGTTTGATGAGCAGTTCTTC.

The chain recombines TRBV27 with TRBJ2-1, with D perhaps TRBD2 (5 bases). V was clipped by 2 bases and J by 3 bases, with 11 bases between them. Germline lookup yields CDR1 MNHEY and CDR2 SMNVEV (reference sequence). CDR3 length equals 15 residues. The CDR3 coding sequence is TGTGCCAGCAGTTTAAGCGGCCCGGGCTACAATGAGCAGTTCTTC. Its translation is CASSLSGPGYNEQFF.

The CDR3 bases are TGTGCCAGTAAAATTATGGGGGCTGGCACTGAAGCTTTCTTT. Encoded protein: CASKIMGAGTEAFF. The V call is TRBV19, the J call TRBJ1-1, with a tentative D call TRBD1 (6 bases). The germline CDR1 and CDR2 sequences are LNHDA and SQIVND (reference sequence). The length of the CDR3 is 14 residues. V was shortened by 7 bases and J by 4 bases, with 16 bases between the two germline ends.

The V gene is TRBV10-3, the J gene TRBJ2-3, with a tentative D call TRBD1 (7 bases). The V gene lost 10 bases and the J gene lost 4 bases, with 18 bases spanning the gap. Looked up from germline, CDR1 is ENHRY and CDR2 is SYGVKD. The CDR3 has 14 residues. CDR3 sequence reads: CATQQGRIADTQYF. CDR3 DNA sequence: TGTGCCACTCAACAGGGGAGGATCGCAGATACGCAGTATTTT.

This rearrangement joins TRBV7-9 to TRBJ2-3, with a tentative D call TRBD2 (6 bases). The CDR3 contains 15 residues. The germline V gene encodes CDR1 SEHNR and CDR2 FQNEAQ (reference sequence). V shed 5 bases and J shed 1 base, with 13 bases lying between them. CDR3 sequence reads: CASSVSGSRTDTQYF. The CDR3, as DNA: TGTGCCAGCAGCGTCAGCGGGTCCCGCACAGATACGCAGTATTTT.